One sample yielded the 25 T cell receptor beta chains listed below, sequenced in a study of blood T cell repertoires in COVID-19. The table came from immunoSEQ multiplex PCR; TCRdb's copy has only in-frame clones and leaves some out. The sample includes around 300,000 clones, over 75% of them seen just once. Material: peripheral blood. These TCRs come from a man in his late teens or twenties with active or convalescent COVID-19.

The chain links TRBV10-3 to TRBJ1-1; TRBD1 agrees at 9 bases. V was pared by 2 bases and J by 1 base, with 8 bases of the junction left unmatched. Germline V lookup: CDR1 ENHRY, CDR2 SYGVKD. The CDR3 totals 17 residues. The CDR3 DNA sequence: TGTGCCATCAGTGAGGACAGGGGGAGAATTGAGAACACTGAAGCTTTCTTT. Amino acid sequence: CAISEDRGRIENTEAFF.

This rearrangement joins TRBV6-5 to TRBJ1-2; no firm D call. The CDR3 loop spans 12 amino acids. Germline CDR1 reads MNHEY; CDR2 reads SVGAGI. The V end was cut by 7 bases, the J end by 6 bases, with 12 bases between. CDR3 nucleotide sequence: TGTGCCAGCACCCCCGGGGATAATGGCTACACCTTC. This encodes CASTPGDNGYTF.

This clone was counted a single time. The CDR3 protein is CASSQSGGAEEEQFF. CDR3 sequence (DNA): TGTGCCAGCTCACAGAGCGGGGGGGCCGAGGAAGAGCAGTTCTTC. The chain employs TRBV18 and TRBJ2-1; 10 nucleotides agree with TRBD2. V lost 4 bases and J lost 10; bases outside the gene matches: 10. CDR3 length: 15 amino acids. Germline V gene lookup returns CDR1 KGHSH and CDR2 LQKENI.

V gene TRBV15 combines with J gene TRBJ2-7; possibly TRBD1 for D (6 bases). Deletions cut 5 bases from V and 4 bases from J, with 15 bases between. Germline assignment: CDR1 LNHNV and CDR2 YYDKDF (reference sequence). The CDR3 is 14 amino acids. The CDR3 DNA sequence: TGTGCCACCAGCGCCAGGGGCTCCAAATACGAGCAGTACTTC. The encoded protein is CATSARGSKYEQYF.

This clone was seen more than once but under ten times. The same CDR3 is also encoded by other DNA sequences in this sample. The genes are TRBV18 and TRBJ2-1, with TRBD2 as a possible D gene (6 bases). Germline CDR1 and CDR2: KGHSH and LQKENI. The V and J ends lost 3 bases and 2 bases respectively, with 8 bases between them. The CDR3 extends over 14 amino acids. This CDR3 reads CASSPSGAYNEQFF. CDR3 nucleotide sequence: TGTGCCAGCTCACCTTCGGGGGCCTACAATGAGCAGTTCTTC.

Concerning this clone itself: Germline and junction disagree at one end, which may indicate a read error. The V and J genes are TRBV9 and TRBJ2-5, with TRBD2 identical over 7 bases. This CDR3 is built from 15 residues. CDR1 and CDR2 (germline): SGDLS, YYNGEE. CDR3 sequence (DNA): TGTGCCCGCAGCGGAACCTGGGGGGGGGTGGAGACCCAGTACTTC. As protein: CARSGTWGGVETQYF.

The V and J genes are TRBV3-1 (or the pseudogene TRBV3-2) and TRBJ2-7; 9 bases are a match to TRBD1. In germline, CDR1 is LGHDT, CDR2 YNNKEL (reference sequence). Trimming cost V 4 bases and J 5 bases; bases outside gene matches: 6. CDR3 length: 14 amino acids. The CDR3 DNA reads as TGTGCCAGCAGCCTACGGGACAGGGTGCACGAGCAGTACTTC. Translating gives CASSLRDRVHEQYF.

The chain links TRBV4-1 to TRBJ2-7, with 7 bases identical to TRBD1. The CDR3 totals 15 residues. Trimming removed 1 base from V and 4 bases from J; junction bases left unmatched: 7. Germline-derived CDR1 and CDR2 are MGHRA and YSYEKL. CDR3 sequence: CASSQGKGQPYEQYF. The CDR3 DNA follows: TGCGCCAGCAGCCAAGGGAAGGGACAGCCGTACGAGCAGTACTTC.

The V and J genes are TRBV11-3 and TRBJ2-7; 11 bases fit TRBD1. V shed 3 bases and J 1 base; nucleotides not matched to a gene: 2. The CDR3 has 15 amino acids. Germline assignment: CDR1 SGHNT and CDR2 YENEEA. CDR3 residues: CASSLGTGGSYEQYF. CDR3 coding DNA: TGTGCCAGCAGCTTGGGGACAGGGGGTTCCTACGAGCAGTACTTC.

The CDR3 loop is CSASPGTQPQHF. In DNA, the CDR3 is TGCAGTGCTAGTCCGGGTACGCAGCCCCAGCATTTT. The chain recombines TRBV20-1 with TRBJ1-5; D call uncertain. The CDR3 is 12 amino acids. CDR1 and CDR2 (germline): DFQATT, SNEGSKA (reference sequence). The V gene lost 3 bases and the J gene lost 7 bases, with 10 bases spanning the gap.

V is TRBV5-1 and J is TRBJ1-6, with 8 bases fitting TRBD1. Looked up from germline, CDR1 is SGHRS and CDR2 is YFSETQ. The CDR3 spans 16 residues. V lost 4 bases and J lost 4; bases outside the gene matches: 7. CDR3 nucleotide sequence: TGCGCCAGCAGCACCGGGACAGGATTTTATAATTCACCCCTCCACTTT. Its translation: CASSTGTGFYNSPLHF. Together with reference TRBV5-1 and TRBJ1-6, the CDR3 gives the full variable domain: KAGVTQTPRYLIKTRGQQVTLSCSPISGHRSVSWYQQTPGQGLQFLFEYFSETQRNKGNFPGRFSGRQFSNSRSEMNVSTLELGDSALYLCASSTGTGFYNSPLHFGNGTRLTVT.

The chain couples TRBV7-6 to TRBJ2-7; D unclear. Germline CDR1 reads SGHVS; CDR2 reads FNYEAQ. CDR3 length: 16 residues. The V and J ends lost 5 bases and 2 bases respectively, with 19 bases between them. The DNA of the CDR3 is TGTGCCAGCAGCCCACGATCTGGTGACATACCCTACGAGCAGTACTTC. Translated, it gives CASSPRSGDIPYEQYF.

The chain couples TRBV6-5 to TRBJ2-1; possibly TRBD1 for D (5 bases). Trimming cost V 2 bases and J 4 bases, with 6 bases left between them. Germline CDR1 and CDR2: MNHEY and SVGAGI. This CDR3 has 13 residues. The CDR3 region has the DNA TGTGCCAGCAGTTACGACAGTTACAATGAGCAGTTCTTC. Translation: CASSYDSYNEQFF.

In its sample, this clone was seen a few times. V and J are TRBV7-3 and TRBJ1-1, with D maybe TRBD1 (6 bases). With 5 bases removed from V and 5 bases from J, the gap between germline ends came to 12 bases. Germline CDR1 is SGHTA and CDR2 is FQGTGA. CDR3 size: 13 residues. Written as DNA, the CDR3 is TGTGCCAGCAGCGTTGATACAGGGACTGAAGCTTTCTTT. Its translation: CASSVDTGTEAFF.

The rearrangement links TRBV6-5 to TRBJ1-2, with unresolved D. Germline V lookup: CDR1 MNHEY, CDR2 SVGAGI. The CDR3 sequence is 12 residues long. V was shortened by 5 bases and J by 1 base, with 5 bases between the two germline ends. CDR3 sequence reads: CASSNSNYGYTF. Here the CDR3 DNA reads TGTGCCAGCAGTAACAGTAACTATGGCTACACCTTC.

This CDR3 reads CASSQTGTETQYF. The CDR3 DNA reads as TGTGCCAGTAGTCAGACTGGGACTGAGACCCAGTACTTC. The chain uses TRBV19 and TRBJ2-5; perhaps TRBD2 as D (6 bases). Germline assignment: CDR1 LNHDA and CDR2 SQIVND (reference sequence). With 5 bases removed from V and 5 bases from J, the gap between germline ends came to 12 bases. The length of the CDR3 is 13 residues.

This chain uses TRBV5-1 with TRBJ2-5; TRBD2 agrees at 8 bases. V dropped 5 bases and J dropped 3; count of bases not matched to a gene: 12. This CDR3 comprises 16 residues. Germline V gene data show CDR1 as SGHRS and CDR2 as YFSETQ. In nucleotides, the CDR3 is TGCGCCAGCAGTCCAGGGCGCGGGGGGCCTAAAGAGACCCAGTACTTC. Translation gives CASSPGRGGPKETQYF.

The CDR3 DNA is TGTGCCAGCAGAGGAGTCGAAAACACAGATACGCAGTATTTT. Amino acid sequence: CASRGVENTDTQYF. The chain is built from TRBV27 and TRBJ2-3; D gene uncertain. V lost 6 bases, J lost 2 bases, and 12 bases lay in between. CDR1 is MNHEY and CDR2 is SMNVEV in the germline V gene (reference sequence). This CDR3 contains 14 residues.

The chain's CDR3 is CASGPGQASDYEQYF. DNA of the CDR3: TGTGCTAGTGGTCCGGGACAGGCATCCGACTACGAGCAGTACTTC. The rearrangement links TRBV12-5 to TRBJ2-7, with 8 nucleotides matching TRBD1. Germline CDR1 and CDR2: LGHNT and FRNRAP. The CDR3 is made up of 15 amino acids. J gave up 3 bases and V 5 bases, and 9 bases lay outside the gene matches.

The chain combines TRBV5-1 with TRBJ2-7; D is possibly TRBD2 (7 bases). CDR3 length equals 14 residues. Germline V gives CDR1 SGHRS, CDR2 YFSETQ. The V and J ends lost 7 bases and 5 bases respectively, with 19 bases between them. The DNA of the CDR3 is TGCGCCAGCGGACGTGCGGGGGCGTGGGACGAGCAGTACTTC. Amino acids: CASGRAGAWDEQYF. The complete variable domain, with remaining parts taken from reference TRBV5-1 and TRBJ2-7, reads KAGVTQTPRYLIKTRGQQVTLSCSPISGHRSVSWYQQTPGQGLQFLFEYFSETQRNKGNFPGRFSGRQFSNSRSEMNVSTLELGDSALYLCASGRAGAWDEQYFGPGTRLTVT.

The rearrangement links TRBV9 to TRBJ2-1; TRBD1 matches at 10 bases. CDR1 is SGDLS, CDR2 YYNGEE, per germline. The CDR3 is 16 residues long. Germline trimming cut 5 bases from V and 7 bases from J; bases unmatched to any gene: 12. CDR3 coding DNA: TGTGCCAGCAGTAAGAGGGGACAGGGGTCGTATAATGAGCAGTTCTTC. Amino acid sequence: CASSKRGQGSYNEQFF.

The chain recombines TRBV2 with TRBJ2-2; D not certain. The V and J ends lost 4 bases and 1 base respectively, with 4 bases between them. The CDR3 spans 13 residues. In germline, CDR1 is SNHLY, CDR2 FYNNEI. CDR3 residues: CASSAGNTGELFF. CDR3 DNA: TGTGCCAGCAGTGCAGGGAACACCGGGGAGCTGTTTTTT.

The CDR3 region is CASSWTASNSPLHF. The CDR3 nucleotides read TGTGCCAGCAGTTGGACAGCGTCAAATTCACCCCTCCACTTT. The chain recombines TRBV14 with TRBJ1-6; D may be TRBD1 (6 bases). V gave up 6 bases and J gave up 7 bases, with 13 bases separating them. The CDR3 has 14 amino acids. Looked up from germline, CDR1 is SGHDN and CDR2 is FVKESK.

The chain uses TRBV29-1 and TRBJ2-5; possible D gene TRBD2, 5 bases. Germline CDR1 SQVTM, CDR2 ANQGSEA. This CDR3 is built from 13 residues. Deletions cut 3 bases from V and 4 bases from J, with 12 bases between. In DNA form, the CDR3 reads TGCAGCGTTGACTCGGGGAGAGGAGAGACCCAGTACTTC. Residues: CSVDSGRGETQYF.

Only a few counts were recorded for this clone. This chain connects TRBV27 to TRBJ2-5, with D perhaps matching TRBD1 (6 bases). V shed 6 bases and J shed 2 bases, with 13 bases lying between them. The CDR3 runs 14 residues. Per the germline V gene, CDR1 is MNHEY and CDR2 is SMNVEV (reference sequence). The CDR3, as DNA: TGTGCCAGCAGGAGGGAGACAGGTCAAGAGACCCAGTACTTC. It encodes CASRRETGQETQYF.